These 7 T cell receptor beta chains originate from one sample sequenced in a study of T-cell reconstitution after alpha-beta-depleted transplantation in children. Unique molecular identifiers were used to barcode this TCRbeta library. TCRdb called the PCR reads again in MiXCR, with one record for every CDR3 protein. Altogether roughly 790,000 distinct CDR3 sequences are present, approximately 15% being singletons, with the ten largest covering under 6%. The sample in question was PBMCs, mostly from graft donor cells, obtained 360 days after TCRalphabeta/CD19-depleted stem cell transplant. These TCRs come from a male patient younger than 18 who had a stem cell transplant for acute lymphoblastic leukemia, so the T cells may come from the graft donor.

The J gene is TRBJ2-1, the V gene TRBV10-3, with D possibly matching TRBD2 (6 bases). The V gene lost 2 bases and the J gene lost 7 bases, with 15 bases spanning the gap. The CDR3 has 15 amino acids. Germline V gene sequence: CDR1 ENHRY, CDR2 SYGVKD. CDR3 in amino acids: CAISESLDGSNEQFF. CDR3 DNA sequence: TGTGCCATCAGTGAGAGCCTGGACGGGAGTAATGAGCAGTTCTTC.

With respect to this clonotype: At one end the junction does not follow the germline gene, possibly because of a read error. The V call is TRBV12-3 or TRBV12-4, the J call TRBJ2-7; TRBD2 agrees at 12 bases. The CDR3 spans 17 residues. The CDR3 spells CTSSFPLRLAGVYEQYF. CDR3 DNA sequence: TGTACCAGCAGTTTCCCTCTGAGACTAGCGGGAGTTTACGAGCAGTACTTC.

The chain combines TRBV29-1 with TRBJ2-2, with TRBD2 matching 14 bases. Germline V gene data show CDR1 as SQVTM and CDR2 as ANQGSEA. The CDR3 totals 18 residues. The V and J ends lost 7 bases and 2 bases, in that order; junction bases with no gene match: 12. As DNA, the CDR3 is TGCAGCGCCGCGCCGGGACTAGCGGGAGCGGGTAACACCGGGGAGCTGTTTTTT. This translates into CSAAPGLAGAGNTGELFF.

This clonotype was seen only a few times. V is TRBV7-2 and J is TRBJ2-1; 9 nucleotides align to TRBD1. Trimming removed 2 bases from V and 6 bases from J; junction bases left unmatched: 5. Germline-derived CDR1 and CDR2 are SGHTA and FQGNSA. The CDR3 is 15 residues long. The DNA for the CDR3 is TGTGCCAGCAGCTTATACAGGGGGCGCCCCAATGAGCAGTTCTTC. It encodes CASSLYRGRPNEQFF.

The chain carries TRBV4-1 and TRBJ2-7, with 8 bases identical to TRBD2. Germline values: CDR1 MGHRA, CDR2 YSYEKL. V dropped 4 bases and J dropped 0; count of bases not matched to a gene: 11. The CDR3 spans 17 residues. The CDR3 nucleotides are TGCGCCAGCAGCCCCCGGATTCTAGCGGGCGACTCCTACGAGCAGTACTTC. Amino acids: CASSPRILAGDSYEQYF.

The sample holds a few counts of this clonotype. V gene TRBV27 combines with J gene TRBJ2-2; 7 bases agree with TRBD2. Germline V gene sequence: CDR1 MNHEY, CDR2 SMNVEV (reference sequence). V shed 5 bases, J shed 4 bases, and the junction held 10 bases outside the gene matches. The CDR3 spans 16 residues. CDR3 amino acids: CASSPWRGSGTGELFF. CDR3 coding DNA: TGTGCCAGCAGTCCCTGGCGGGGGTCGGGCACCGGGGAGCTGTTTTTT.

This clonotype was seen only a few times. V usage is TRBV5-1 and J usage is TRBJ2-7, with TRBD1 matching 9 bases. The CDR3 sequence is 14 residues long. Germline assignment: CDR1 SGHRS and CDR2 YFSETQ. V was clipped by 5 bases and J by 3 bases; unmatched bases: 6. The DNA of the CDR3 is TGCGCCAGCAGAAAACAGGGGGCGCGCTACGAGCAGTACTTC. Translating it yields CASRKQGARYEQYF.